This T cell receptor beta chain was recovered during a study of PD-1 blockade in classical Hodgkin lymphoma. Study-wide findings and caveats: A reduction in baseline TCR diversity was reportedly seen in newly diagnosed patients relative to healthy donors.

Time point specified: newly diagnosed, previously untreated cHL patient sample. Purification of CD4+ T cells from thawed PBMCs was achieved by magnetic negative selection. What served as comparison were PBMCs in newly diagnosed, untreated classical Hodgkin lymphoma. The data were produced by immunoSEQ multiplex PCR, yet TCRdb's version contains in-frame clones alone and is incomplete. The repertoire holds around 30,000 clones, with roughly 91% as singletons. The CDR3 totals 15 residues. V shed 5 bases, J shed 5 bases, and the junction held 9 bases outside the gene matches. Germline CDR1 reads LNHDA; CDR2 reads SQIVND (reference sequence). Concerning this clone itself: Its antigen is not known.

Sequenced sample: CD4+ T cells from blood. This receptor was taken from a human donor with classical Hodgkin lymphoma. The genes are TRBV19 and TRBJ1-1; 9 bases agree with TRBD1. The CDR3 region has the DNA TGTGCCAGTAGTGCCGGACAGGGGAGTTGGACTGAAGCTTTCTTT. Its translation: CASSAGQGSWTEAFF.